This TCR beta chain was sequenced in a study of blood T cell repertoires in COVID-19. Study as a whole: From the United States, Italy and Spain came samples of acute and convalescent COVID-19.

This clone was detected only once. Libraries were prepared by immunoSEQ multiplex PCR; TCRdb keeps only in-frame clonotypes and omits some of them. The table includes hundreds of thousands of clones, around 88% detected once. Specimen: peripheral blood. The origin of this receptor is a woman aged 45-65 years with acute or convalescent COVID-19.

The CDR3 nucleotides read TGTGCCAGCTCACCATGGGGTCAGGGTACAGATACGCAGTATTTT. Protein sequence: CASSPWGQGTDTQYF. The V gene is TRBV18, the J gene TRBJ2-3, with D possibly being TRBD1 (5 bases). The V end lost 2 bases, the J end lost 3 bases, and 12 bases lay between the germline ends. CDR3 length: 15 amino acids. From germline, CDR1 is KGHSH and CDR2 LQKENI.